The TCR beta chain under discussion was sequenced for a study of T cells after yellow fever vaccination. Each CDR3 protein gets one entry after TCRdb re-called the 5' RACE reads with MiXCR. The sample lists about 300,000 distinct CDR3 sequences; roughly 4% were seen once. This CDR3 is 14 amino acids long. From germline, CDR1 is LNHNV and CDR2 YYDKDF (reference sequence). The V end was cut by 0 bases, the J end by 6 bases, with 12 bases between. The chain has TRBV15 and TRBJ2-7; TRBD1 is a possible D gene (7 bases). The source of this sequence is a man in his late teens or twenties who received the YFV17D yellow fever vaccine. This specimen consisted of PBMCs, obtained 5 days after the yellow fever booster vaccination. In nucleotides, the CDR3 is TGTGCCACCAGCAGAGATGTCCAGGGGGGCGAGCAGTACTTC. The encoded protein is CATSRDVQGGEQYF.